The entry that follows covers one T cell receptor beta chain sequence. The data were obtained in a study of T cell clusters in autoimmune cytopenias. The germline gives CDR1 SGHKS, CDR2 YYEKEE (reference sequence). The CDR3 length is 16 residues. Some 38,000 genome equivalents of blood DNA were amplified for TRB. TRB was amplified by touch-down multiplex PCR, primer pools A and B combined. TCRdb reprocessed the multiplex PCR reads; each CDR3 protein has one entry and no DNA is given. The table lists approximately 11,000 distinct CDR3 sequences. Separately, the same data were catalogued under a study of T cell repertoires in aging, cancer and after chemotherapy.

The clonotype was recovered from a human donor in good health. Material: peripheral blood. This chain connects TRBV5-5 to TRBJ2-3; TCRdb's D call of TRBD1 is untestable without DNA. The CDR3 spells CASSSGVGASTDTQYF.